This TCR beta chain came from a study of T-cell reconstitution after alpha-beta-depleted transplantation in children. The CDR3 sequence is 14 residues long. Deletions cut 3 bases from V and 7 bases from J, with 15 bases between. This clonotype occurred a few times. Unique molecular identifiers were incorporated during preparation of the TCRbeta library. Via MiXCR, TCRdb re-called the PCR reads, giving one row per CDR3 protein. The sample includes around 410,000 distinct CDR3 sequences, roughly 11% of them seen just once. The material sequenced was PBMCs from the stem cell graft donor, taken from the stem cell graft. J is TRBJ1-2 and V is TRBV12-3 or TRBV12-4, with D uncertain. This receptor was obtained from a human donor who donated a stem cell graft to a child with acute myeloid leukemia. CDR3: CASSFRTADSGYTF. As DNA, the CDR3 is TGTGCCAGCAGTTTCAGGACGGCCGATTCTGGCTACACCTTC.